This TCR beta chain was sequenced during a study of T-cell reconstitution after alpha-beta-depleted transplantation in children. Unique molecular identifiers were used in preparing the TCRbeta library. TCRdb called the PCR reads again in MiXCR, with one record for every CDR3 protein. The data hold a few hundred thousand distinct CDR3 sequences, with about a tenth observed a single time. This clonotype was counted only a few times. This TCR came from a human donor who donated a stem cell graft to a child with acute lymphoblastic leukemia. This specimen was PBMCs from the stem cell graft donor, taken from the stem cell graft.

The CDR3 region is CASAPFPAGTSGRTPYEQYF. The DNA for the CDR3 is TGTGCCAGCGCCCCATTCCCGGCCGGGACTAGCGGGAGGACCCCCTACGAGCAGTACTTC. The V gene is TRBV7-8, the J gene TRBJ2-7; 15 nucleotides line up with TRBD2. The CDR3 has 20 residues. The J segment lost 2 bases and the V segment lost 8 bases, leaving 19 bases of the junction unmatched. Germline CDR1 is SGHVS and CDR2 is FQNEAQ.